Described below is a single T cell receptor (beta chain) sequence and its context. This entry is derived from a study of OX40 agonist ivuxolimab in advanced cancers. Profiling relied on immunoSEQ multiplex PCR, and the TCRdb table lists in-frame clones only, not all of them. In the table there are about 52,000 clones, 75% to 90% of which are singletons. CDR3 length: 13 amino acids. V dropped 5 bases and J dropped 4 bases, with 11 bases sitting between them. Germline loops: CDR1 SGHAT, CDR2 FQNNGV. This sequence originates from an adult with an advanced solid tumor such as melanoma, head and neck, liver or kidney cancer. The genes are TRBV11-2 and TRBJ2-5; D might be TRBD1 (6 bases). The starting material was CD4+ or CD8+ T cells sorted from blood, obtained in a trial of the OX40 agonist ivuxolimab. As DNA, the CDR3 is TGTGCCAGCAGCGGACAGCAGAGAGAGACCCAGTACTTC. It codes for CASSGQQRETQYF.